This T cell receptor beta chain was documented in a study of T cell repertoires in cytomegalovirus infection. With regard to this clonotype: What it recognizes is unknown.

This CDR3 spans 15 amino acids. Germline-derived CDR1 and CDR2 are SEHNR and FQNEAQ (reference sequence). Trimming cost V 5 bases and J 11 bases; bases outside gene matches: 11. TCRdb re-analysed the reads in MiXCR, keeping a single row per CDR3 protein. The table includes approximately 120,000 distinct CDR3 sequences, 32% detected once. The source of this sequence is a human donor in good health (CMV status not recorded). Some clones in this sample may be carry-over from other donors' samples. This specimen consisted of CD8+ T cells from cultured PBMCs, obtained from culture after CMV antigen stimulation. The chain joins TRBV7-9 to TRBJ1-6; TRBD1 matches 8 bases. CDR3 DNA sequence: TGTGCCAGCAGCCCACTGGACAGGGTCAGCGCACCCCTCCACTTT. Residues: CASSPLDRVSAPLHF.